The rows below give T cell receptor beta chains drawn from one sample of a study of blood T cell repertoires in COVID-19. The table came from immunoSEQ multiplex PCR; TCRdb's copy has only in-frame clones and leaves some out. The sample lists under 250,000 clones; less than 90% were seen once. Material for sequencing was peripheral blood. The receptors were sampled from a middle-aged man with acute or convalescent COVID-19. Both conserved end residues are part of each CDR3. D genes are given only for firm matches. The listing skips clone size in some rows; elsewhere it reads once, few, many or a size class.

abundance	v_gene	j_gene	d_gene	CDR3aa	CDR3nt
NA	TRBV6-5	TRBJ2-5	TRBD2	CASSYSGSGGETQYF	TGTGCCAGCAGTTACTCGGGTAGCGGGGGGGAGACCCAGTACTTC
NA	TRBV5-1	TRBJ2-7	NA	CASSADSGSYEQYF	TGCGCCAGCAGCGCCGACAGTGGCTCCTACGAGCAGTACTTC
NA	TRBV10-2	TRBJ2-2	TRBD2	CASGDYRNTGELFF	TGCGCCAGCGGGGACTACCGGAACACCGGGGAGCTGTTTTTT
NA	TRBV11-2	TRBJ2-7	TRBD2	CASSLSSASGTATYEQYF	TGTGCCAGCAGCTTAAGTTCAGCTAGCGGGACAGCTACCTACGAGCAGTACTTC
once	TRBV2	TRBJ1-5	NA	CASTGGGGNQPQHF	TGTGCCAGCACCGGGGGGGGTGGCAATCAGCCCCAGCATTTT
NA	TRBV10-3	TRBJ1-6	NA	CAIGTGLNSPLHF	TGTGCCATCGGCACAGGCCTGAATTCACCCCTCCACTTT
NA	TRBV27	TRBJ2-6	TRBD1	CASTRDRRSGANVLTF	TGTGCCAGCACACGGGACAGACGCTCTGGGGCCAACGTCCTGACTTTC
NA	TRBV7-9	TRBJ2-7	NA	CASSLALSGSHEQYF	TGTGCCAGCAGCTTAGCGCTGTCAGGGTCCCACGAGCAGTACTTC
NA	TRBV19	TRBJ2-7	TRBD1	CASSIVEGTGVYEQYF	TGTGCCAGTAGTATTGTCGAAGGGACAGGGGTCTACGAGCAGTACTTC
NA	TRBV11-2	TRBJ1-5	NA	CASSSIEGNQPQHF	TGTGCCAGCAGCTCTATAGAAGGCAATCAGCCCCAGCATTTT
NA	TRBV11-1	TRBJ2-7	TRBD2	CASSLYGTSYEQYF	TGTGCCAGCAGCTTATACGGGACTAGCTACGAGCAGTACTTC
NA	TRBV6-6	TRBJ2-5	NA	CASSSPYGEETQYF	TGTGCCAGCAGTTCCCCCTATGGTGAGGAGACCCAGTACTTC
NA	TRBV9	TRBJ2-1	NA	CASSVALWRGVFGNEQFF	TGTGCCAGCAGCGTAGCCCTCTGGCGGGGCGTCTTCGGGAATGAGCAGTTCTTC
NA	TRBV11-2	TRBJ1-6	TRBD1	CASSQPGQGVITYNSPLHF	TGTGCCAGCAGCCAGCCGGGACAGGGAGTGATCACCTATAATTCACCCCTCCACTTT
NA	TRBV27	TRBJ2-7	TRBD1	CASSPWDRNYEQYF	TGTGCCAGCAGTCCCTGGGACAGAAACTACGAGCAGTACTTC
NA	TRBV2	TRBJ2-3	NA	CASSSSQGTDTQYF	TGTGCCAGCAGTTCCTCCCAGGGGACAGATACGCAGTATTTT
once	TRBV2	TRBJ2-1	TRBD1	CASTGVGDRTYNEQFF	TGTGCCAGCACCGGGGTCGGGGACAGAACCTACAATGAGCAGTTCTTC
NA	TRBV3-1/TRBV3-2	TRBJ2-5	NA	CASSRDRQETQYF	TGTGCCAGCAGTCGTGACAGACAAGAGACCCAGTACTTC
NA	TRBV5-1	TRBJ2-5	NA	CASKQVGGPTQETQYF	TGCGCCAGCAAGCAGGTCGGGGGTCCAACCCAAGAGACCCAGTACTTC
NA	TRBV3-1/TRBV3-2	TRBJ1-2	TRBD1	CASRPTGVIYGYTF	TGTGCCAGCAGACCGACAGGGGTGATCTATGGCTACACCTTC
NA	TRBV5-1	TRBJ2-6	NA	CASSSTVSGANVLTF	TGCGCCAGCAGCTCTACAGTCTCTGGGGCCAACGTCCTGACTTTC
NA	TRBV5-5	TRBJ2-7	NA	CASSLEVYSSYEQYF	TGTGCCAGCAGCTTGGAAGTCTACAGCTCCTACGAGCAGTACTTC
NA	TRBV6-1	TRBJ2-3	TRBD1	CASIEGGLTDTQYF	TGTGCCAGCATTGAAGGGGGCCTCACAGATACGCAGTATTTT
NA	TRBV12-3/TRBV12-4	TRBJ2-2	NA	CASSRGVAGELFF	TGTGCCAGCAGCCGAGGAGTCGCCGGGGAGCTGTTTTTT
once	TRBV5-1	TRBJ2-7	NA	CASSSTSPNYEQYF	TGCGCCAGCAGCTCAACTAGCCCAAACTACGAGCAGTACTTC
NA	TRBV2	TRBJ2-7	NA	CASSGGVGEQYF	TGTGCCAGCAGTGGGGGGGTAGGTGAGCAGTACTTC
NA	TRBV19	TRBJ2-7	NA	CASTFHRVRYEQYF	TGTGCCAGTACCTTCCACAGGGTTCGATACGAGCAGTACTTC
once	TRBV18	TRBJ2-2	NA	CASSPQTDTGELFF	TGTGCCAGCTCACCCCAGACAGACACCGGGGAGCTGTTTTTT
NA	TRBV6-1	TRBJ2-7	TRBD2	CASSEFGMGLAETYEQYF	TGTGCCAGCAGTGAATTCGGGATGGGACTAGCGGAGACCTACGAGCAGTACTTC
NA	TRBV18	TRBJ2-3	TRBD2	CASSPLASGTQNTDTQYF	TGTGCCAGCTCACCCTTGGCTAGCGGTACGCAGAACACAGATACGCAGTATTTT
NA	TRBV29-1	TRBJ2-1	NA	CSVGGPSSYNEQFF	TGCAGCGTTGGAGGCCCTAGCTCCTACAATGAGCAGTTCTTC
NA	TRBV5-5	TRBJ2-2	TRBD1	CASSRQGADTGELFF	TGTGCCAGCAGCCGACAGGGGGCGGACACCGGGGAGCTGTTTTTT
NA	TRBV6-6	TRBJ2-6	NA	CASSSPSSSGANVLTF	TGTGCCAGCAGCAGTCCCTCAAGCTCTGGGGCCAACGTCCTGACTTTC
NA	TRBV11-2	TRBJ2-3	NA	CASSAGRDPTDTQYF	TGTGCCAGCAGCGCCGGGAGAGACCCCACAGATACGCAGTATTTT
NA	TRBV11-1	TRBJ2-4	NA	CASSLAQGPNIQYF	TGTGCCAGCAGCTTAGCCCAGGGGCCAAACATTCAGTACTTC
once	TRBV30	TRBJ1-2	TRBD1	CAWSTGTGGSHPYTF	TGTGCCTGGAGTACTGGGACAGGGGGCTCCCATCCCTACACCTTC
NA	TRBV5-8	TRBJ1-1	NA	CASSWGLSGDTEAFF	TGTGCCAGCAGCTGGGGCCTATCAGGGGACACTGAAGCTTTCTTT
NA	TRBV4-1	TRBJ2-1	NA	CASTSGNEQFF	TGCGCCAGCACTTCGGGCAATGAGCAGTTCTTC
once	TRBV7-3	TRBJ2-3	TRBD2	CASSLGAGGPHTDTQYF	TGTGCCAGCAGCTTAGGGGCGGGAGGGCCTCACACAGATACGCAGTATTTT
NA	TRBV5-1	TRBJ2-7	NA	CASSVYRAYEQYF	TGCGCCAGCAGCGTCTACAGGGCCTACGAGCAGTACTTC
NA	TRBV18	TRBJ2-1	NA	CASSPPKTPSYNEQFF	TGTGCCAGCTCACCACCGAAGACTCCCTCCTACAATGAGCAGTTCTTC
few	TRBV5-1	TRBJ1-6	NA	CASKREVGNSPLHF	TGCGCCAGCAAAAGGGAGGTGGGAAATTCACCCCTCCACTTT
once	TRBV9	TRBJ1-4	NA	CASRGENEKLFF	TGTGCCAGCAGGGGAGAAAATGAAAAACTGTTTTTT
NA	TRBV6-5	TRBJ2-7	TRBD1	CASSYADRTTYEQYF	TGTGCCAGCAGTTACGCGGACAGGACCACTTACGAGCAGTACTTC
NA	TRBV30	TRBJ1-1	NA	CAWSQGLNTEAFF	TGTGCCTGGAGTCAGGGGTTGAACACTGAAGCTTTCTTT
NA	TRBV18	TRBJ1-1	NA	CASSPGQNTEAFF	TGTGCCAGCTCACCAGGACAGAACACTGAAGCTTTCTTT
NA	TRBV6-6	TRBJ2-2	TRBD2	CASSSAGGRGTGELFF	TGTGCCAGCAGTTCTGCGGGGGGCCGGGGCACCGGGGAGCTGTTTTTT
NA	TRBV5-1	TRBJ2-2	TRBD2	CASSSSGGAFGELFF	TGCGCCAGCAGCTCTAGCGGGGGGGCCTTCGGGGAGCTGTTTTTT
NA	TRBV28	TRBJ1-2	NA	CASRAHPNYGYTF	TGTGCCAGCAGGGCACATCCTAACTATGGCTACACCTTC
NA	TRBV9	TRBJ2-7	TRBD1	CASSVGTGRHEQYF	TGTGCCAGCAGCGTAGGGACAGGGCGCCACGAGCAGTACTTC
NA	TRBV2	TRBJ2-5	TRBD2	CASSEDGGLADSQETQYF	TGTGCCAGCAGTGAAGATGGGGGACTAGCGGACTCACAAGAGACCCAGTACTTC
NA	TRBV6-2/TRBV6-3	TRBJ2-2	TRBD2	CASSYSSGGNTGELFF	TGTGCCAGCAGTTACTCCAGCGGGGGGAACACCGGGGAGCTGTTTTTT
NA	TRBV28	TRBJ1-3	NA	CASTSPSPGSGNTIYF	TGTGCCAGCACCTCCCCCTCGCCAGGCTCTGGAAACACCATATATTTT